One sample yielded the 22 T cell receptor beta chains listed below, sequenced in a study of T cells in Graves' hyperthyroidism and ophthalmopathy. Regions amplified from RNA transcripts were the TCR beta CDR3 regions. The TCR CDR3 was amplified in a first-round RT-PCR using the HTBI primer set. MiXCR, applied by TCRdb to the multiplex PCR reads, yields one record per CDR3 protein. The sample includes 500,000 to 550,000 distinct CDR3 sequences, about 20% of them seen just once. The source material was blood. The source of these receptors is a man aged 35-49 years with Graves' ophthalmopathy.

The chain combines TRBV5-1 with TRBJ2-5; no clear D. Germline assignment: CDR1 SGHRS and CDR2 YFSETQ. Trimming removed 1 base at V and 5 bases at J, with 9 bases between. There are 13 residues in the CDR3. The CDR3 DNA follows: TGCGCCAGCAGCTTGTATCGAAGGGAGACCCAGTACTTC. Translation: CASSLYRRETQYF. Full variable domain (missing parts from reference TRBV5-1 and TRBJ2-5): KAGVTQTPRYLIKTRGQQVTLSCSPISGHRSVSWYQQTPGQGLQFLFEYFSETQRNKGNFPGRFSGRQFSNSRSEMNVSTLELGDSALYLCASSLYRRETQYFGPGTRLLVL.

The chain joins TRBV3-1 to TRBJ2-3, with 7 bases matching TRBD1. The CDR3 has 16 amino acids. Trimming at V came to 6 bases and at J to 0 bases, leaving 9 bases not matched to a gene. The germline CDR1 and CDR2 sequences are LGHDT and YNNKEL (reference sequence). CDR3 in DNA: TGTGCCAGCAGTTTCCGGACAGGACTTAGCACAGATACGCAGTATTTT. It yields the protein CASSFRTGLSTDTQYF.

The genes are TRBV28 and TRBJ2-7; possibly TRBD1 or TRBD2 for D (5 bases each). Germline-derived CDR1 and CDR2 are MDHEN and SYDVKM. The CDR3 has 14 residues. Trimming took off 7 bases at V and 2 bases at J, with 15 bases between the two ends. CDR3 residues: CASITGTATYEQYF. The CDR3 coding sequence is TGTGCCAGCATCACGGGGACGGCGACCTACGAGCAGTACTTC.

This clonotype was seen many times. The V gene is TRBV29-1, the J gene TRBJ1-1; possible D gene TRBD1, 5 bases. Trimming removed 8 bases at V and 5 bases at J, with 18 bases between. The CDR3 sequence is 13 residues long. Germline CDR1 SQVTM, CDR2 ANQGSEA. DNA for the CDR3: TGCAGCTCCCGCGAGGGGTTTAGGACTGAAGCTTTCTTT. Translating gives CSSREGFRTEAFF. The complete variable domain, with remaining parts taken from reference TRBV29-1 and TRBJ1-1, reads SAVISQKPSRDICQRGTSLTIQCQVDSQVTMMFWYRQQPGQSLTLIATANQGSEATYESGFVIDKFPISRPNLTFSTLTVSNMSPEDSSIYLCSSREGFRTEAFFGQGTRLTVV.

CDR3 in amino acids: CASSRQPHYSYEQYF. CDR3 DNA: TGTGCCAGCAGTCGTCAACCCCACTACTCCTACGAGCAGTACTTC. The rearrangement uses TRBV13 and TRBJ2-7; D call uncertain. The germline V gene encodes CDR1 PRHDT and CDR2 FYEKMQ (reference sequence). The CDR3 covers 15 residues. Trimming shortened V by 6 bases and J by 0 bases, and 15 bases separated the two germline ends.

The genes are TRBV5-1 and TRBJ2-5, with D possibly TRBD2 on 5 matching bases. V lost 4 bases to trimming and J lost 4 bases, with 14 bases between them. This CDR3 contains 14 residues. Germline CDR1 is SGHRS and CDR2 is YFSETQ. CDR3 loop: CASSQTPAGETQYF. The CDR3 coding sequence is TGCGCCAGCAGCCAGACCCCGGCGGGAGAGACCCAGTACTTC.

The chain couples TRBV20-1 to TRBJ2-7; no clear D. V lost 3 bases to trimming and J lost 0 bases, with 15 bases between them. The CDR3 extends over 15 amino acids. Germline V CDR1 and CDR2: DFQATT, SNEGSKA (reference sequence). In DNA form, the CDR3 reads TGCAGTGCTAGTGGCGCCCCACAAATCTCCTACGAGCAGTACTTC. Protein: CSASGAPQISYEQYF.

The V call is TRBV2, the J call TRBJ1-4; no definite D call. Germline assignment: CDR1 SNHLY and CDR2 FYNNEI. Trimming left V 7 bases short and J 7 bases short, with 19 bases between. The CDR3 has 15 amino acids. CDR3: CASTVLGFLGEKLFF. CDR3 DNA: TGTGCCAGCACGGTCTTGGGATTTTTAGGTGAAAAACTGTTTTTT.

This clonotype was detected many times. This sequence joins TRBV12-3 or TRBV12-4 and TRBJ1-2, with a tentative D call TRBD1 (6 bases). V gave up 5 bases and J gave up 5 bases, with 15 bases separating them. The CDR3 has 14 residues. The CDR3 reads CASSLDRLGYGYTF. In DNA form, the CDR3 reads TGTGCCAGCAGTCTCGACAGGTTGGGGTATGGCTACACCTTC.

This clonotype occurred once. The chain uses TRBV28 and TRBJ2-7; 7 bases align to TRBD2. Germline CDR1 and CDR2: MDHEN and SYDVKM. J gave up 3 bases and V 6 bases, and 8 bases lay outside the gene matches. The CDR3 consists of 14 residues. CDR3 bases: TGTGCCAGCAGGGCTAGCGGAGTTCTCTACGAGCAGTACTTC. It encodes CASRASGVLYEQYF.

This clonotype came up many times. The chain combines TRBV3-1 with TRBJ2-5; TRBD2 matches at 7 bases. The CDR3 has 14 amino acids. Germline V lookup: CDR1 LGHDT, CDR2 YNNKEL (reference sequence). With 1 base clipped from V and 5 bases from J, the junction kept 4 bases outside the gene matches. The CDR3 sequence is CASSQAGGLETQYF. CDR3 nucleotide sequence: TGTGCCAGCAGCCAAGCCGGGGGGTTGGAGACCCAGTACTTC.

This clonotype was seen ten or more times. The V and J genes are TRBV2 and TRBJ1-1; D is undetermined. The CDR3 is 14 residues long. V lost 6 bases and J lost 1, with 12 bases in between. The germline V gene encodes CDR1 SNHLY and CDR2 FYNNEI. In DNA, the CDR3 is TGTGCCAGCAGGAGGGCCAGGACGAACACTGAAGCTTTCTTT. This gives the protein CASRRARTNTEAFF.

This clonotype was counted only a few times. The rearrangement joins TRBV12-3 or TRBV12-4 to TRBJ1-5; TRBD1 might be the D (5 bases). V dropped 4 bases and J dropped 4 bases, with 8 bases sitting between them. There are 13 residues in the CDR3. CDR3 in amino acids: CASSSTANQPQHF. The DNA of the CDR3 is TGTGCCAGCAGTTCGACAGCAAATCAGCCCCAGCATTTT.

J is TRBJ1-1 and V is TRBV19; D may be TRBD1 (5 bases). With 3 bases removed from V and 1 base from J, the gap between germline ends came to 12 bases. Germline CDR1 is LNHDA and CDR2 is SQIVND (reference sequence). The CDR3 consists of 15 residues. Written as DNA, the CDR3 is TGTGCCAGTAGTATCCCGGGGGGACGGAACACTGAAGCTTTCTTT. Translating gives CASSIPGGRNTEAFF. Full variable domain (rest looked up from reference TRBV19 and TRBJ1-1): DGGITQSPKYLFRKEGQNVTLSCEQNLNHDAMYWYRQDPGQGLRLIYYSQIVNDFQKGDIAEGYSVSREKKESFPLTVTSAQKNPTAFYLCASSIPGGRNTEAFFGQGTRLTVV.

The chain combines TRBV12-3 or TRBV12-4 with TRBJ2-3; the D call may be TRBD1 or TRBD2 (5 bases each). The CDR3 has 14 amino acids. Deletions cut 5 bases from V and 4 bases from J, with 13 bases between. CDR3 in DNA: TGTGCCAGCAGTCCACGGCCGGGACCAGATACGCAGTATTTT. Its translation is CASSPRPGPDTQYF.

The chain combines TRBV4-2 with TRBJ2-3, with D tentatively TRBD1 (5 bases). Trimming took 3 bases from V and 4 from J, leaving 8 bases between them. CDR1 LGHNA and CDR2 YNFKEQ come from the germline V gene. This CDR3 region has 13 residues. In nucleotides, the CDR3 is TGTGCCAGCAGCCAGGCCAGGGCAGATACGCAGTATTTT. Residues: CASSQARADTQYF.

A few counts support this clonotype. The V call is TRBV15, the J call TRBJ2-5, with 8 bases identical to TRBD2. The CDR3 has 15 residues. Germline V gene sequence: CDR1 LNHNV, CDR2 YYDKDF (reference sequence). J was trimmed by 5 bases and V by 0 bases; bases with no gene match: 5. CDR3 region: CATSRDVSGVETQYF. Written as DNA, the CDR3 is TGTGCCACCAGCAGAGATGTTAGCGGGGTTGAGACCCAGTACTTC.

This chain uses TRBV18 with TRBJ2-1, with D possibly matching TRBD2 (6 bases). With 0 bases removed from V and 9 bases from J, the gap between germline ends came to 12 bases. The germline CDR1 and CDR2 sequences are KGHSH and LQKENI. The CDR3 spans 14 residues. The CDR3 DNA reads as TGTGCCAGCTCACCACCGACTAGGCGGGTTGAGCAGTTCTTC. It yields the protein CASSPPTRRVEQFF. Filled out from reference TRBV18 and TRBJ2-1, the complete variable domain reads NAGVMQNPRHLVRRRGQEARLRCSPMKGHSHVYWYRQLPEEGLKFMVYLQKENIIDESGMPKERFSAEFPKEGPSILRIQQVVRGDSAAYFCASSPPTRRVEQFFGPGTRLTVL.

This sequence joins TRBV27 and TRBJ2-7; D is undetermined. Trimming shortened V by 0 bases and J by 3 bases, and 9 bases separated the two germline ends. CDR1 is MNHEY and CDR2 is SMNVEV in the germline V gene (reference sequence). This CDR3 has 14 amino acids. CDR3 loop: CASSLSYRGYEQYF. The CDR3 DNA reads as TGTGCCAGCAGTTTATCGTACAGAGGCTACGAGCAGTACTTC.

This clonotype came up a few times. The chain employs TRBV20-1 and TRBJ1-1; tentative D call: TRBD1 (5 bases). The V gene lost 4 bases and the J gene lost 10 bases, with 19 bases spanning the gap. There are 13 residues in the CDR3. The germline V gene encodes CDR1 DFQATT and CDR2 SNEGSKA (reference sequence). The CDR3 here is CSAIRAGGIGAFF. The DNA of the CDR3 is TGCAGTGCTATCAGAGCCGGGGGTATAGGAGCTTTCTTT.

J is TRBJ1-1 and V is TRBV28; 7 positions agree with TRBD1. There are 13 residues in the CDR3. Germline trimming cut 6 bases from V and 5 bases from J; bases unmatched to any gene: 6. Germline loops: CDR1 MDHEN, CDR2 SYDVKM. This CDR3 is CASRDRVRTEAFF. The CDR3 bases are TGTGCCAGCAGAGACAGGGTAAGGACTGAAGCTTTCTTT.

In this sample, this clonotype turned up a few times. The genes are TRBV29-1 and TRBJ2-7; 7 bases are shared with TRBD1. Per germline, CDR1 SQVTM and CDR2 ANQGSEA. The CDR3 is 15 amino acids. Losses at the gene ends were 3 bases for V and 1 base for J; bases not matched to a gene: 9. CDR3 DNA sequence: TGCAGCGTTGATGATGGACAGGTGGGGTCCTACGAGCAGTACTTC. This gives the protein CSVDDGQVGSYEQYF.